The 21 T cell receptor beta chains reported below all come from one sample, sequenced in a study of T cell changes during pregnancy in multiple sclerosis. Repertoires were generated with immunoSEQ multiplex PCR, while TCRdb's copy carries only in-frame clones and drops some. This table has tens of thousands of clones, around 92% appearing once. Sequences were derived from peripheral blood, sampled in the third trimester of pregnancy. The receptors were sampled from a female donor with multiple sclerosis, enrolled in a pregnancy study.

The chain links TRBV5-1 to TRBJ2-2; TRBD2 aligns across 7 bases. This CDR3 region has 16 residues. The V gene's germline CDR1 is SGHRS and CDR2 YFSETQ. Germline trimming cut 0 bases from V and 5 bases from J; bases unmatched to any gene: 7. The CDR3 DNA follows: TGCGCCAGCAGCTTGGATCGTGGCGGGGGAACCGGGGAGCTGTTTTTT. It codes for CASSLDRGGGTGELFF.

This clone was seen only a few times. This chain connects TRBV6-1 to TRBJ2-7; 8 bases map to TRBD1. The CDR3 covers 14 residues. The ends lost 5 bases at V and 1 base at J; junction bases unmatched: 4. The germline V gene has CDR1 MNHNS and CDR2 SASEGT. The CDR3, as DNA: TGTGCCAGCAGTCCGGACAGGGTGTCCTACGAGCAGTACTTC. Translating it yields CASSPDRVSYEQYF.

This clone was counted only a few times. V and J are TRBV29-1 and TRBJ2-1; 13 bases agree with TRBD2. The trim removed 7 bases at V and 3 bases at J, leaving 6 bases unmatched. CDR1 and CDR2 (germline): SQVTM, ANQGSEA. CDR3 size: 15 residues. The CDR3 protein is CSGRGLAGIYNEQFF. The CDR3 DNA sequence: TGCAGCGGTAGGGGACTAGCGGGGATCTACAATGAGCAGTTCTTC.

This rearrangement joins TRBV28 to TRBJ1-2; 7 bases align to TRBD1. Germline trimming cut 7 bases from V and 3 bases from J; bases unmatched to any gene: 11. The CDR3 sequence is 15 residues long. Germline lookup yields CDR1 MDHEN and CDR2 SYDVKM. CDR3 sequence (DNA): TGTGCCAGCAAGCCACTGACAGGGAGTCACTATGGCTACACCTTC. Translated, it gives CASKPLTGSHYGYTF.

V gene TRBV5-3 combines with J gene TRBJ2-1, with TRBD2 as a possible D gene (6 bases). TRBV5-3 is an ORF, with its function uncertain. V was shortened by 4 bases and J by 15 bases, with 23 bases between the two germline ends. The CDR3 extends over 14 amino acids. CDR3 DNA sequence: TGTGCCAGAAGCGCTGGGGCCCAGGGACTCTTGAGGTTCTTC. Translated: CARSAGAQGLLRFF.

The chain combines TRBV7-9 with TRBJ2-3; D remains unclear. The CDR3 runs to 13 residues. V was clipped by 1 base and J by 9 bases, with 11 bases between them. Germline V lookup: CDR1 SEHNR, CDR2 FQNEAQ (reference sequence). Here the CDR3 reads CASSLVAEITQYF. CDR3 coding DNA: TGTGCCAGCAGCTTAGTTGCGGAGATAACGCAGTATTTT.

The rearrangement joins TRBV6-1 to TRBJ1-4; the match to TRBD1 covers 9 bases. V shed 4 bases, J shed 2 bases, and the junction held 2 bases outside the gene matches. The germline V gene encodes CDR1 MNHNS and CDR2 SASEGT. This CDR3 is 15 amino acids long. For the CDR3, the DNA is TGTGCCAGCAGTGCCGACAGGGGGACTAATGAAAAACTGTTTTTT. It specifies CASSADRGTNEKLFF.

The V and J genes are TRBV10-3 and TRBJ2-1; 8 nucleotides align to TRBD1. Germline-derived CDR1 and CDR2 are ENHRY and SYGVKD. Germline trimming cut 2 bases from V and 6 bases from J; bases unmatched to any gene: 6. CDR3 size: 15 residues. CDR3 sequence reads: CAISEPTGVGNEQFF. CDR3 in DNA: TGTGCCATCAGTGAGCCGACAGGGGTGGGCAATGAGCAGTTCTTC.

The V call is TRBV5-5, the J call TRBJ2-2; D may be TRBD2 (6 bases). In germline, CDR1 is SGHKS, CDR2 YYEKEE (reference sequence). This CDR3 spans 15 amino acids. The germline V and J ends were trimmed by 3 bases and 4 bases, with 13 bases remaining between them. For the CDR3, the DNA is TGTGCCAGCAGCTGGGAGGTCCACTCCACCGGGGAGCTGTTTTTT. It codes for CASSWEVHSTGELFF.

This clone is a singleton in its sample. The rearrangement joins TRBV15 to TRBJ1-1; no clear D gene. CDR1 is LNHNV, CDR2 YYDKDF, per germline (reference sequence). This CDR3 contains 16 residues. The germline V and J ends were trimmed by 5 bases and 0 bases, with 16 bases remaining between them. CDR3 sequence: CATSPLRGSLNTEAFF. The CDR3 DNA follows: TGTGCCACCAGCCCCTTGAGAGGCAGTCTGAACACTGAAGCTTTCTTT.

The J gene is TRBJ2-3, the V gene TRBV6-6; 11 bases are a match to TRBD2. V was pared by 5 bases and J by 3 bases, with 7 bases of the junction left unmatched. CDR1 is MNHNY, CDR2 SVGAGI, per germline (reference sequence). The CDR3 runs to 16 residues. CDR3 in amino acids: CASSQLAGGLTDTQYF. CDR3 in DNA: TGTGCCAGCAGTCAGCTAGCGGGAGGTTTGACAGATACGCAGTATTTT.

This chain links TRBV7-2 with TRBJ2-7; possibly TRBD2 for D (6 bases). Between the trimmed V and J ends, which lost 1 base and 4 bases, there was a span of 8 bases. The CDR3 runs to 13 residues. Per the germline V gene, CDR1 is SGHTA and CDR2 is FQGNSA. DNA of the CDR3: TGTGCCAGCAGCTTAGGAGGACTATACGAGCAGTACTTC. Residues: CASSLGGLYEQYF.

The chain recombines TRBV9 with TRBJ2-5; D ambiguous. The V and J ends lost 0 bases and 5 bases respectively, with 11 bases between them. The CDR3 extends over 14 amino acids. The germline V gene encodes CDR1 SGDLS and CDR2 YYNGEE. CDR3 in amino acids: CASSVEMRSETQYF. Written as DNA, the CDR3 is TGTGCCAGCAGCGTAGAGATGAGGTCGGAGACCCAGTACTTC.

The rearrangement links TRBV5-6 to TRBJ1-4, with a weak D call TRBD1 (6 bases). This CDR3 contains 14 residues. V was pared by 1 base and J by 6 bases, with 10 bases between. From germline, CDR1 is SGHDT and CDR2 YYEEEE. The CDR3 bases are TGTGCCAGCAGCTTGCGGGGGGCTTATGAAAAACTGTTTTTT. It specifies CASSLRGAYEKLFF.

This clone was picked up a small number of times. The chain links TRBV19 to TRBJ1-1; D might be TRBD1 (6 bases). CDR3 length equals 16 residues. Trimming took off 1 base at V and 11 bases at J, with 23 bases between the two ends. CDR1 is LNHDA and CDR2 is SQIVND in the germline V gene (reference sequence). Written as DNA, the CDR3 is TGTGCCAGTAGTATAGCTCTTGCAGGGGCCCAAAGCGCGGCTTTCTTT. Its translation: CASSIALAGAQSAAFF.

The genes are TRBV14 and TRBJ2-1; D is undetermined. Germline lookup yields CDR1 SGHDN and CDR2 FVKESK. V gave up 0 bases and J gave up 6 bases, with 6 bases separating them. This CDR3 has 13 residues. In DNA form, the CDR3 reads TGTGCCAGCAGCCAAGATTTAATCAATGAGCAGTTCTTC. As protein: CASSQDLINEQFF.

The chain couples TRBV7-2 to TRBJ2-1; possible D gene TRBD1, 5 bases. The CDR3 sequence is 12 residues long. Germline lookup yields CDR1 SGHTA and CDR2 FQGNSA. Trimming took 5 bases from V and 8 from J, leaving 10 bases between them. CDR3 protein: CASSPLGDEQFF. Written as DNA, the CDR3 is TGTGCCAGCAGCCCGCTAGGGGATGAGCAGTTCTTC.

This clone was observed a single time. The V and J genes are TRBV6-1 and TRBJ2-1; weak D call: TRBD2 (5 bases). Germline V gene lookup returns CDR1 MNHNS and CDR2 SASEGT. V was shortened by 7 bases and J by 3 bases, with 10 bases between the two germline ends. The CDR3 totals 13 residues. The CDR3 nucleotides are TGTGCCAGCAAGACGGGAAACTACAATGAGCAGTTCTTC. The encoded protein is CASKTGNYNEQFF.

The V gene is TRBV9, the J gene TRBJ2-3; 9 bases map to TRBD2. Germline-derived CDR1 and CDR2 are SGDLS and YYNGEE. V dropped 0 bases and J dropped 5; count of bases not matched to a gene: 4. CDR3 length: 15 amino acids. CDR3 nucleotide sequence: TGTGCCAGCAGCGTAGCGGAGCGGGAGGTAGATACGCAGTATTTT. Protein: CASSVAEREVDTQYF.

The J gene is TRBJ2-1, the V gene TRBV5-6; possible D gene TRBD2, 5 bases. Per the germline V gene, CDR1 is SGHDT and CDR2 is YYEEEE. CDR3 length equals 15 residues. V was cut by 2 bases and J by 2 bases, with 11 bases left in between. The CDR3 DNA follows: TGTGCCAGCAGCTTTGCCGAGGGAACCTACAATGAGCAGTTCTTC. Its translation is CASSFAEGTYNEQFF.

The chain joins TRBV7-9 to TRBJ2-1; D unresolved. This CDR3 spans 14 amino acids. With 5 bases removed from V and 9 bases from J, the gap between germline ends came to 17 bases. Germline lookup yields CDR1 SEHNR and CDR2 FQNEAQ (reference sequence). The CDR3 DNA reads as TGTGCCAGCAGCCGCCTGTTGAGTATCGGTGAGCAGTTCTTC. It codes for CASSRLLSIGEQFF.